This T cell receptor (beta chain) came from a study of T cell responses to AZD1222 COVID-19 vaccine. V was pared by 6 bases and J by 1 base, with 10 bases between. This CDR3 comprises 13 residues. Germline CDR1 SGHRS, CDR2 YFSETQ. TCRdb's copy holds only in-frame clones and misses some; the assay was immunoSEQ multiplex PCR. This table holds approximately 180,000 clones, around 88% found once. The chain is built from TRBV5-1 and TRBJ1-1; weak D call: TRBD1 (6 bases). Sequenced material: peripheral blood, taken on day 0 of AZD1222 vaccination. The clonotype originates from an adult in good health. CDR3 DNA sequence: TGCGCCAGCATGGGGGCTGAGAACACTGAAGCTTTCTTT. As protein: CASMGAENTEAFF.